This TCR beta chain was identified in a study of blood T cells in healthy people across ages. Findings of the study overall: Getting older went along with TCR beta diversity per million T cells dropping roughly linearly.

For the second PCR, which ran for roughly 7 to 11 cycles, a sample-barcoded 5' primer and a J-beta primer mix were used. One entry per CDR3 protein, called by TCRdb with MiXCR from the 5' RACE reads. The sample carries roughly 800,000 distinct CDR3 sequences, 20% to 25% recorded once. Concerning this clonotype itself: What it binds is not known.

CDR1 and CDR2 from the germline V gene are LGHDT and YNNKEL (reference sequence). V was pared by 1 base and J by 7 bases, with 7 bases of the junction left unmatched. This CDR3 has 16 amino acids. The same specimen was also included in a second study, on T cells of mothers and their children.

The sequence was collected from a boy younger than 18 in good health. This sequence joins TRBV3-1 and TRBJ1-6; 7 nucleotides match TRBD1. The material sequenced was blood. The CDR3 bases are TGTGCCAGCAGCCAAGCAGCAGGGGGAGCCAATTCACCCCTCCACTTT. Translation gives CASSQAAGGANSPLHF. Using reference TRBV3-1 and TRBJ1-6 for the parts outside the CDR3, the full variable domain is DTAVSQTPKYLVTQMGNDKSIKCEQNLGHDTMYWYKQDSKKFLKIMFSYNNKELIINETVPNRFSPKSPDKAHLNLHINSLELGDSAVYFCASSQAAGGANSPLHFGNGTRLTVT.